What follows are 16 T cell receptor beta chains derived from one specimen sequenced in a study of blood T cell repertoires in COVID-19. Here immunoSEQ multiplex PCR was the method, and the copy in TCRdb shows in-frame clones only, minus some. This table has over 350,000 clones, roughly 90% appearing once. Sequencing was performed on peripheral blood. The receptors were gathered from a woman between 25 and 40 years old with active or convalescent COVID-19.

The CDR3, as DNA: TGTGCCAGCAGCCGGGGGACTAGTGGCGAGACCCAGTACTTC. Amino acids: CASSRGTSGETQYF. V and J are TRBV7-9 and TRBJ2-5, with TRBD2 matching 8 bases. V shed 5 bases and J 5 bases; nucleotides not matched to a gene: 7. Germline loops: CDR1 SEHNR, CDR2 FQNEAQ (reference sequence). This CDR3 spans 14 amino acids.

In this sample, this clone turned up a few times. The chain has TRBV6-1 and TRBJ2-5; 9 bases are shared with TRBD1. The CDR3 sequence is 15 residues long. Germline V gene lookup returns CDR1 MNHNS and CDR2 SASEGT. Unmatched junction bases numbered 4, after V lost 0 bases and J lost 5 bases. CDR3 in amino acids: CASSEAQGARETQYF. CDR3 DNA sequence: TGTGCCAGCAGTGAAGCACAGGGGGCGCGGGAGACCCAGTACTTC.

The CDR3 protein is CASSPPTSSYPSYNEQFF. CDR3 nucleotides: TGTGCCAGCAGCCCCCCGACCTCTAGTTATCCCTCCTACAATGAGCAGTTCTTC. This rearrangement joins TRBV7-6 to TRBJ2-1; D is unclear. CDR3 length: 18 residues. CDR1 and CDR2 (germline): SGHVS, FNYEAQ. Trimming removed 5 bases from V and 0 bases from J, with 20 bases in between.

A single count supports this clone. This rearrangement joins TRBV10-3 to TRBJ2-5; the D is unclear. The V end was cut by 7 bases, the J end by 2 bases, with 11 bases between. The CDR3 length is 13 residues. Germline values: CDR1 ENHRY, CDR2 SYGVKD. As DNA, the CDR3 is TGTGCCATCAAGGCCCAGGAACAAGAGACCCAGTACTTC. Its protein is CAIKAQEQETQYF.

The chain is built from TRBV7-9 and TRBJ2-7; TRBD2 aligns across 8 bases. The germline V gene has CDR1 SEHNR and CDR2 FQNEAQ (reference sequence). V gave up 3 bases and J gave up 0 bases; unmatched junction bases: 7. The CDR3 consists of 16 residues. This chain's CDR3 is CASSFHSGTDSYEQYF. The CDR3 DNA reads TGTGCCAGCAGCTTCCATAGCGGGACCGACTCCTACGAGCAGTACTTC. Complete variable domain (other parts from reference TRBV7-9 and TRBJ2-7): DTGVSQNPRHKITKRGQNVTFRCDPISEHNRLYWYRQTLGQGPEFLTYFQNEAQLEKSRLLSDRFSAERPKGSFSTLEIQRTEQGDSAMYLCASSFHSGTDSYEQYFGPGTRLTVT.

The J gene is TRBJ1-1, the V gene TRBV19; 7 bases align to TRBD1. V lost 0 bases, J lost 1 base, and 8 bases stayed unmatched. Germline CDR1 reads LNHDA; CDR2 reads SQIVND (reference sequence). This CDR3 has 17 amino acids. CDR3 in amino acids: CASSIDRTGPPNTEAFF. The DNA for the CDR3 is TGTGCCAGTAGTATAGACAGGACAGGCCCTCCGAACACTGAAGCTTTCTTT.

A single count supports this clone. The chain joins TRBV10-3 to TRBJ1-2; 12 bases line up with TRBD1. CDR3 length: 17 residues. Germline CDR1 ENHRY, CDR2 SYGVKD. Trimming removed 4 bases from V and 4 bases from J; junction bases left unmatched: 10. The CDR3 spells CAISGGTGGESSYGYTF. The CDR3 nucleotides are TGTGCCATCAGTGGAGGGACAGGGGGCGAATCGAGCTATGGCTACACCTTC.

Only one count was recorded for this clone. The CDR3 DNA reads as TGTGCCAGCAGCTTAGTTACAGCCACCTTC. Encoded protein: CASSLVTATF. The chain combines TRBV7-9 with TRBJ1-2; D gene uncertain. CDR1 is SEHNR, CDR2 FQNEAQ, per germline (reference sequence). The V and J ends lost 1 base and 13 bases respectively, with 7 bases between them. The CDR3 contains 10 residues.

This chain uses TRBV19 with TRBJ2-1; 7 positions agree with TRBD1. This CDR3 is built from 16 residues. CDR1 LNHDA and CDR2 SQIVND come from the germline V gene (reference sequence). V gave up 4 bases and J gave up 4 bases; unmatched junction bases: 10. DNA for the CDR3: TGTGCCAGTAGTACGCCCCGGGACAGAATATACAATGAGCAGTTCTTC. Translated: CASSTPRDRIYNEQFF.

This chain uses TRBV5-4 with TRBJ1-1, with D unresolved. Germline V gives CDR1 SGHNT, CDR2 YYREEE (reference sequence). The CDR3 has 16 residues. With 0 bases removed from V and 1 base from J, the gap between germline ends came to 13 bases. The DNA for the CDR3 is TGTGCCAGCAGCTTGGCAATCGGGATCGGGAACACTGAAGCTTTCTTT. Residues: CASSLAIGIGNTEAFF. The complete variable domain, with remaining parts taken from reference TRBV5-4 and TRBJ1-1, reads ETGVTQSPTHLIKTRGQQVTLRCSSQSGHNTVSWYQQALGQGPQFIFQYYREEENGRGNFPPRFSGLQFPNYSSELNVNALELDDSALYLCASSLAIGIGNTEAFFGQGTRLTVV.

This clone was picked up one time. This CDR3 reads CSVWGDNEKLFF. In nucleotides, the CDR3 is TGCAGCGTGTGGGGCGATAATGAAAAACTGTTTTTT. This chain links TRBV29-1 with TRBJ1-4, with a tentative D call TRBD1 (5 bases). This CDR3 has 12 amino acids. Germline V gene lookup returns CDR1 SQVTM and CDR2 ANQGSEA. The V end was cut by 6 bases, the J end by 4 bases, with 9 bases between.

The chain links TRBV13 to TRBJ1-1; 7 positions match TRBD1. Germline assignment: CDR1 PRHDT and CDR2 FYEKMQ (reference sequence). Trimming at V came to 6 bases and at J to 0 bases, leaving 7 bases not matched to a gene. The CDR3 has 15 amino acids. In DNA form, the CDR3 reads TGTGCCAGCAGGCAGGGGGGTTGGGTGAACACTGAAGCTTTCTTT. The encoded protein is CASRQGGWVNTEAFF.

For the CDR3, the DNA is TGCGCCAGCAGCTTGGCCGCCCAGGGAGGGTATAATGAGCAGTTCTTC. It codes for CASSLAAQGGYNEQFF. V is TRBV5-1 and J is TRBJ2-1, with 7 bases lining up with TRBD2. V lost 0 bases and J lost 7; bases outside the gene matches: 10. Germline values: CDR1 SGHRS, CDR2 YFSETQ. The CDR3 is 16 residues long.

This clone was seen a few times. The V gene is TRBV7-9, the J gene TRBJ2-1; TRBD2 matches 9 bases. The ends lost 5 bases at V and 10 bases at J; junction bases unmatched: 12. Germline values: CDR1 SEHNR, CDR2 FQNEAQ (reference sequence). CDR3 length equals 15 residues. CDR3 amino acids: CASSPLWTSVEEQFF. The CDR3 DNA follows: TGTGCCAGCAGCCCCCTCTGGACTAGCGTGGAGGAGCAGTTCTTC.

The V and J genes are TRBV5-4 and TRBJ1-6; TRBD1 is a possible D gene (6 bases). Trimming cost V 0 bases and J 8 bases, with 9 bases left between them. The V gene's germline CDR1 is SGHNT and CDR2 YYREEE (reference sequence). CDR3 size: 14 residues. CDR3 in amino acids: CASSLGGQDSPLHF. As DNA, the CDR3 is TGTGCCAGCAGCTTGGGGGGGCAGGATTCACCCCTCCACTTT.

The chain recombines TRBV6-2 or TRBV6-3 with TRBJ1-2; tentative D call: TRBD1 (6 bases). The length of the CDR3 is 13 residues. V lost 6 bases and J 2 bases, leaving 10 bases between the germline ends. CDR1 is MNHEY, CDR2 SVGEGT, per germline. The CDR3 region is CASSRDRNYGYTF. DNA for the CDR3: TGTGCCAGCAGCCGAGACAGGAACTATGGCTACACCTTC.